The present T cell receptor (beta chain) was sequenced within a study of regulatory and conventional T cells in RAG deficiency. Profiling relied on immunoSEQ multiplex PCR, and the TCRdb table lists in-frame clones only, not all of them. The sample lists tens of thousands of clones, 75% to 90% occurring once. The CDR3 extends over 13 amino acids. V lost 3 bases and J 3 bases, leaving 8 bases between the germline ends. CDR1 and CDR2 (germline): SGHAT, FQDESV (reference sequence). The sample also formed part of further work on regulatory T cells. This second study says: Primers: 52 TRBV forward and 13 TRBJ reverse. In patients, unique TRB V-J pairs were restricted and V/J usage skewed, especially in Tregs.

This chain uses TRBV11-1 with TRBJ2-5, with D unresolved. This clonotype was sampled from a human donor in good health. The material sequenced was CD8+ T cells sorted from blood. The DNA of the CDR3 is TGTGCCAGCAGCTTCCCCGAGGAAGAGACCCAGTACTTC. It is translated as CASSFPEEETQYF.